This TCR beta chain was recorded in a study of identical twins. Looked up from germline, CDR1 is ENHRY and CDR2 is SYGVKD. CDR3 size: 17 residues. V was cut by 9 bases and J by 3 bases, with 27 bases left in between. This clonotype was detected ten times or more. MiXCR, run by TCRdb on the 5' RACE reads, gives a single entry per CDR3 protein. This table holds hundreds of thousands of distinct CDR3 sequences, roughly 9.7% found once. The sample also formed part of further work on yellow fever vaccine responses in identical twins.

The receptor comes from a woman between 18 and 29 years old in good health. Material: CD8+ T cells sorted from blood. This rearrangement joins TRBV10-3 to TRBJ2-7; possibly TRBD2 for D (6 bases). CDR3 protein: CAIRGGLNGESFYEQYF. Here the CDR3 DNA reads TGTGCCATTCGGGGCGGACTAAACGGAGAATCTTTCTACGAGCAGTACTTC.